This entry is about one TCR beta chain. Each of the donors was a healthy adult who was HIV-negative and had not had a recent acute infection or vaccination. The study separated CD4+ cells into CD45RA+ naive and CD45RA-negative memory subsets. This sample stems from a study of shared clonotypes between healthy human individuals. Per the germline V gene, CDR1 is MNHNS and CDR2 is SASEGT. V lost 7 bases and J 7 bases, leaving 11 bases between the germline ends. The CDR3 consists of 12 residues. TCRdb keeps only in-frame clones here, not all; method: immunoSEQ multiplex PCR. This sample carries some 1,100,000 clones, around 78% of them seen once, and the ten largest clones take more than 0.5%.

The V gene is TRBV6-1, the J gene TRBJ1-5; weak D call: TRBD1 (6 bases). Sequencing was carried out using memory CD4+ T cells from PBMCs. The subset: CD45RA-negative fraction. The receptor comes from a man aged 18 to 29 in good health. Some clones in this sample may be carry-over from other donors' samples. The CDR3 reads CASTGATQPQHF. The CDR3 nucleotides read TGTGCCAGCACGGGGGCTACACAGCCCCAGCATTTT.